Below, one TCR beta chain is given with its context. Authors' analysis steps: Amplification of reference gene primers provided the estimated nucleated cell counts. Produced via immunoSEQ multiplex PCR; TCRdb's table is partial and in-frame only. V, J and clone size were drawn from that table, and D and trimming were deduced from the DNA. This sample yields about 72,000 clones, of which just over 85% are seen a single time; about a tenth belongs to the top ten. This sample was included in a study of blood T cell repertoires in COVID-19. Overall study: Collection of acute and convalescent COVID-19 samples took place in the United States, Italy and Spain. T cells, B-cell-depleted T cells, or PBMCs supplied cDNA or gDNA.

V was clipped by 3 bases and J by 4 bases; unmatched bases: 3. The germline V gene has CDR1 SGHTA and CDR2 FQGNSA. This CDR3 comprises 15 residues. The specimen was peripheral blood. V gene TRBV7-2 combines with J gene TRBJ1-6; 7 nucleotides align to TRBD1. The clonotype originates from a man between 65 and 80 years old with active or convalescent COVID-19. In nucleotides, the CDR3 is TGTGCCAGCAGCTTGTCGACAGGGTATAATTCACCCCTCCACTTT. It encodes CASSLSTGYNSPLHF.